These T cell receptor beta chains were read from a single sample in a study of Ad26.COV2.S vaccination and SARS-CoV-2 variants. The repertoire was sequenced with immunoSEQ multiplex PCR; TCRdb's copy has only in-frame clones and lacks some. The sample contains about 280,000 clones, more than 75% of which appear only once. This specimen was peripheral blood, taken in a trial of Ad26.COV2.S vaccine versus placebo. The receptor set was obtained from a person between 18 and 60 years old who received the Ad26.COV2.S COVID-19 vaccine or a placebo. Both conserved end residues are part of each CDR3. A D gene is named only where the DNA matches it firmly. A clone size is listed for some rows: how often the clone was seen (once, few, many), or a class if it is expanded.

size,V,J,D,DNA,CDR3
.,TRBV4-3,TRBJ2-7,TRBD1,TGCGCCAGCAGCCAAGATTCCAGGGGGCTGTCCTACGAGCAGTACTTC,CASSQDSRGLSYEQYF
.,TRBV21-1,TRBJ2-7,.,TGTGCCAGCAGCAAGCGGGGCAGCAATGACGCGGAGCAGTACTTC,CASSKRGSNDAEQYF
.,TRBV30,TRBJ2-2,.,TGTGCCTGGAGTGTACGAGCAGGGGCTGTCACCGGGGAGCTGTTTTTT,CAWSVRAGAVTGELFF
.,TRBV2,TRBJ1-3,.,TGTGCCAGCATTAAGGGGTATACAGGAAACACCATATATTTT,CASIKGYTGNTIYF
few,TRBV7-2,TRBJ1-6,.,TGTGCCAGCAGCTTCCAGAGGCTAGAGTCACCCCTCCACTTT,CASSFQRLESPLHF
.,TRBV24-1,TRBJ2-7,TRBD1,TGTGCCACCAGTGATTGGGACAGGATTTTACGGGAGCAGTACTTC,CATSDWDRILREQYF
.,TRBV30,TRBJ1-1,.,TGTGCCTGGAGTGTCCCGGACGGATCGAACACTGAAGCTTTCTTT,CAWSVPDGSNTEAFF
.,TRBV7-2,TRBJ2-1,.,TGTGCCAGCAGCTTCGGCACAGTTGCCAATGAGCAGTTCTTC,CASSFGTVANEQFF
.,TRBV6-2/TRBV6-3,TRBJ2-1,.,TGTGCCAGCAGTTACCGGAGGGGGGCGCTCAACTACAATGAGCAGTTCTTC,CASSYRRGALNYNEQFF
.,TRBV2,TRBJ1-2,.,TGTGCCAGCAGAAAGTCAGGGGTACTTAACTATGGCTACACCTTC,CASRKSGVLNYGYTF
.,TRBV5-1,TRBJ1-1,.,TGCGCCAGCAGCTTGTCGAGCGGGAACACTGAAGCTTTCTTT,CASSLSSGNTEAFF
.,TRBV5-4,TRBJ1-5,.,TGTGCCAGCAGCTTGGTGGGGAGCAATCAGCCCCAGCATTTT,CASSLVGSNQPQHF
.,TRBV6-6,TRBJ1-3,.,TGTGCCAGCAGCGGGGCTGGCTCTGGAAACACCATATATTTT,CASSGAGSGNTIYF
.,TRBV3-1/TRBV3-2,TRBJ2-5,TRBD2,TGTGCCACCCTTGGACTAGCGGGGGGCCGGGAGACCCAGTACTTC,CATLGLAGGRETQYF
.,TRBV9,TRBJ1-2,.,TGTGCCAGCAGCGAGCAACGGGGCGGGGGCTACACCTTC,CASSEQRGGGYTF
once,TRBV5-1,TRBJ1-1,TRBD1,TGCGCCAGCGGACCGGGACAGGCGCGTCTTGGCAAGGACACTGAAGCTTTCTTT,CASGPGQARLGKDTEAFF
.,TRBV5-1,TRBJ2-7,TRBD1,TGCGCCAGCAGCCGAACAGGGGGCGACTCCTACGAGCAGTACTTC,CASSRTGGDSYEQYF
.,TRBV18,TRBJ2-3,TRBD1,TGTGCCAGCTCAACAAACCCCCGGGACAGGGAGGGGAGGACAGATACGCAGTATTTT,CASSTNPRDREGRTDTQYF
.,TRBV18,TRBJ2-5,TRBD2,TGTGCCAGCTCACCACGGGGACTAGCGGACCAAGAGACCCAGTACTTC,CASSPRGLADQETQYF
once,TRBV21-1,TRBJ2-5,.,TGTGCCAGCAGCAAAACAACCGGGACAGGGGGCCGGGAGACCCAGTACTTC,CASSKTTGTGGRETQYF
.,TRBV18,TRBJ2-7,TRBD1,TGTGCCAGCTCACTTCAAACCGGGACAGGGGGCGAGCAGTACTTC,CASSLQTGTGGEQYF
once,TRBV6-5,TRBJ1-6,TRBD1,TGTGCCAGCAACGAGGACAGGGTGAGGACACCCCTCCACTTT,CASNEDRVRTPLHF
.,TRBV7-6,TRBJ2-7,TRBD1,TGTGCCAGCAGCTTAACGGGACAGGGTAACGAGCAGTACTTC,CASSLTGQGNEQYF
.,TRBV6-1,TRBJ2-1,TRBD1,TGTGCCAGCAGTGGACGACAGGGGCGCTCCTACAATGAGCAGTTCTTC,CASSGRQGRSYNEQFF
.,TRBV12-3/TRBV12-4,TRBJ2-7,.,TGTGCCAGCAGCTCCACAGGGAGAGAGCAGTACTTC,CASSSTGREQYF
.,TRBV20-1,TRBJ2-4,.,TGCAGTGCTAGAGATGAGAACATTCAGTACTTC,CSARDENIQYF
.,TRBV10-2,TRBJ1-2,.,TGCGCCAGCAGTGAGTCCTTTGGCAGCTCCTATGGCTACACCTTC,CASSESFGSSYGYTF
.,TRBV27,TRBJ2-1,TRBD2,TGTGCCAGCAGTTTCTTGGCTAGCGGGAGATACAATGAGCAGTTCTTC,CASSFLASGRYNEQFF
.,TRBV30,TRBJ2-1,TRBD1,TGTGCCTGGAGGGACCGGGACAGGGGCGAGCAGTTCTTC,CAWRDRDRGEQFF
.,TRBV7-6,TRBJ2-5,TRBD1,TGTGCCAGCAGCTTATGGGACAGGGGAGTCTCGGAGACCCAGTACTTC,CASSLWDRGVSETQYF
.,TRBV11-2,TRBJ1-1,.,TGTGCCAGCACCCCCGGGGGACCTGAAGCTTTCTTT,CASTPGGPEAFF
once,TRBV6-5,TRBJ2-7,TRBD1,TGTGCCAGCAGTTACGCGGGGACAGGGGGCGCCTACGAGCAGTACTTC,CASSYAGTGGAYEQYF
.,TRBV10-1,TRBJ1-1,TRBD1,TGCGCCAGCAGGGGACAGAAGAACACTGAAGCTTTCTTT,CASRGQKNTEAFF
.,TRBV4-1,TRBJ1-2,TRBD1,TGCGCCAGCAGCCAAGCCATGGGGACAGGGAGAGGCTACACCTTC,CASSQAMGTGRGYTF
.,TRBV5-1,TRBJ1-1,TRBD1,TGCGCCAGCAGCTGGGGGACAGGAGGGAACACTGAAGCTTTCTTT,CASSWGTGGNTEAFF
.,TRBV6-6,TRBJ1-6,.,TGTGCCAGCAGTCGAGGACTACTTGGCTATAATTCACCCCTCCACTTT,CASSRGLLGYNSPLHF
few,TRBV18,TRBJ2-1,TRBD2,TGTGCCAGCTCACTTAGCGGGGACTACAATGAGCAGTTCTTC,CASSLSGDYNEQFF
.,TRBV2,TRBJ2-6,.,TGTGCCAGCAGTGCGTCGGGTTACGCCGGGGCCAACGTCCTGACTTTC,CASSASGYAGANVLTF
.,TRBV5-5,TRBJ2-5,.,TGTGCCAGCAGCTTGAGCCCCATGACGGGGGAAGAGACCCAGTACTTC,CASSLSPMTGEETQYF
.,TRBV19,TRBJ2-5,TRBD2,TGTGCCAGTAGTATCCGGTGGCGGGAGGGCCTAGAGACCCAGTACTTC,CASSIRWREGLETQYF
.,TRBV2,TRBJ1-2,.,TGTGCCAGCAGTGAAGCTCCCCCGGATGGCTACACCTTC,CASSEAPPDGYTF
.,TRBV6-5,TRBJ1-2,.,TGTGCCAGCCGAATGGGGGAAGGAACCTCTATGGCTCGGTCCTTC,CASRMGEGTSMARSF